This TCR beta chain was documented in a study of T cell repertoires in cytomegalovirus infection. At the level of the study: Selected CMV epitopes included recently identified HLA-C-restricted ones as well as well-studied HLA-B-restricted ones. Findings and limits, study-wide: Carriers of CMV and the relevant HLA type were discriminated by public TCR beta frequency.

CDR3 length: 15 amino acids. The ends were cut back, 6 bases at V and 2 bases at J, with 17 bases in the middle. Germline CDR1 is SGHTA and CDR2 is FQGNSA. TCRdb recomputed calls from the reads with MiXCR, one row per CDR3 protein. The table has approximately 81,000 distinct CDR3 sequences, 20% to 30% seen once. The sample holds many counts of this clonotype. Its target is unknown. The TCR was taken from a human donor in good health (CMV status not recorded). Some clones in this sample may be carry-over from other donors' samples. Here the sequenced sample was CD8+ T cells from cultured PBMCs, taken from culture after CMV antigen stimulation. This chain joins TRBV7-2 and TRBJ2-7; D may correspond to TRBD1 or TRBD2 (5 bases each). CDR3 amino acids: CASSTAGTATYEQYF. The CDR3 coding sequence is TGTGCCAGCAGTACCGCCGGGACGGCAACCTACGAGCAGTACTTC.